This T cell receptor beta chain appears in the sequencing data of a study of T cell responses to AZD1222 COVID-19 vaccine. General study findings and limits: Along spike, vaccine-associated CD4 TCRs were found throughout, with dominance at 160-218 and 743-854. In all cases, repertoires were sampled only after the peak T cell response. Reportedly, nearly half of unique spike TCRs recognized epitopes outside B.1.351/B.1.1.7 mutations.

As for this clone: The antigen is unknown.

Both about-4-week and about-12-week second-dose recipients were combined. With V trimmed by 2 bases and J by 0 bases, 5 bases remained unmatched. Looked up from germline, CDR1 is MNHNS and CDR2 is SASEGT. The CDR3 spans 17 residues. Profiling relied on immunoSEQ multiplex PCR, and the TCRdb table lists in-frame clones only, not all of them. Here the sample spans about 110,000 clones, 90% being singletons. The receptor comes from an adult who received the AZD1222 COVID-19 vaccine. This material consisted of peripheral blood, taken 28 days after the second AZD1222 dose. V is TRBV6-1 and J is TRBJ1-5, with 9 bases identical to TRBD1. In DNA, the CDR3 is TGTGCCAGCAGTGAATTCGGGACAGGGTATAGCAATCAGCCCCAGCATTTT. Translating it yields CASSEFGTGYSNQPQHF.